This entry describes one T cell receptor (beta chain). V lost 7 bases and J 4 bases, leaving 13 bases between the germline ends. The CDR3 is made up of 13 amino acids. CDR1 and CDR2 from the germline V gene are MDHEN and SYDVKM. TCRdb keeps only in-frame clones here, not all; method: immunoSEQ multiplex PCR. The top ten clones hold around 7% of a sample with nearly 80,000 clones, 91% of them seen once. The data stem from a study of OX40 agonist ivuxolimab in advanced cancers. Background on the study: Earlier treatment with anti-PD-1, anti-PD-L1 or anti-CTLA-4 was permitted, and about 40% had received some.

The origin of this receptor is an adult with an advanced solid tumor such as melanoma, head and neck, liver or kidney cancer. Source: CD4+ or CD8+ T cells sorted from blood, taken in a trial of the OX40 agonist ivuxolimab. The V and J genes are TRBV28 and TRBJ1-1; D might be TRBD1 (6 bases). The CDR3 is CASKRTAGTEAFF. CDR3 sequence (DNA): TGTGCCAGCAAGCGGACAGCCGGCACTGAAGCTTTCTTT.